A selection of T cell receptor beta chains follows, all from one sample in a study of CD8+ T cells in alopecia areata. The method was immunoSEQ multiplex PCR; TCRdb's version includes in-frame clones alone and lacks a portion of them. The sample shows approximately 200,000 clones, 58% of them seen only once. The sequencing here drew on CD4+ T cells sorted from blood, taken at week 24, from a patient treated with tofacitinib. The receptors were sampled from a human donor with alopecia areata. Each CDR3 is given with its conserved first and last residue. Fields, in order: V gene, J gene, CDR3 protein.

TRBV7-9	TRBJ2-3	CASSPPVNTQYF
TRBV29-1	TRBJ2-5	CSGGQLQETQYF
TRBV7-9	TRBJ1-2	CASSLALEQGYGYTF
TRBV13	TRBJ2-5	CASSQSGFQETQYF
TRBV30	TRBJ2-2	CAWSVKGGSGELFF
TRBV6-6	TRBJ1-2	CASSINRDYGYTF
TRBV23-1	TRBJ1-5	CASSQAQKNQPQHF
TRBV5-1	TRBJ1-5	CASSLDYNQPQHF
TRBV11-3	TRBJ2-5	CASSSSGGALETQYF
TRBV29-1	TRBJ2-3	CSVNQNARAEDTQYF
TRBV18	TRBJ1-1	CASSPATGTEAFF
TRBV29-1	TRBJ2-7	CSVEREGTGGAYF
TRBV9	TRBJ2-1	CASSRGTSGYNEQFF
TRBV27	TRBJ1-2	CASSPRPTYGYTF
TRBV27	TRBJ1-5	CASSFLGVSDQPQHF
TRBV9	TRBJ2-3	CASSVAGGLTDTQYF
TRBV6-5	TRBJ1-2	CASRNDYGYTF
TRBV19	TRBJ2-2	CASIGAIGQGRFDAGELFF
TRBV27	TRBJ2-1	CASSRTDEQFF
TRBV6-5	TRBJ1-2	CASSQRTGFYGYTF
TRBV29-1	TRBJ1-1	CSVEKGGEGTEAFF
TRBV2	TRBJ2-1	CASLLDNEQFF
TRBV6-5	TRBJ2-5	CASSYFQGEETQYF
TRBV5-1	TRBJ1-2	CASSFPSAGVGYTF
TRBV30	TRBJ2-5	CAWSVVGGETQYF
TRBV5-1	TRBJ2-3	CASSFGTSGSTDTQYF
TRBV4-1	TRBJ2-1	CASSQDWRGEQFF
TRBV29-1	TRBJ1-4	CSVVGKGEKLFF
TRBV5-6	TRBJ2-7	CASSLVPSGGAFYEQYF
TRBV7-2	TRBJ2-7	CASSPTAFDEQYF
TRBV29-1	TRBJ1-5	CSVQGANQPQHF
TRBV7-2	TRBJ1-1	CASSPRRGEAFF
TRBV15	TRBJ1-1	CATSREGGLNTEAFF
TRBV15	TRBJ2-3	CATSSGPYSTDTQYF
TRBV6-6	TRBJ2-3	CATKTSGDTDTQYF
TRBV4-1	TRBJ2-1	CASRMGLAGVNEQFF
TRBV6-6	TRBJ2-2	CASSYSRQGPTGELFF
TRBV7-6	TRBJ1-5	CASSPRGGNQPQHF
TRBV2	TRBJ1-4	CASRRRATNEKLFF
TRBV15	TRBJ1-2	CATSSRIGVYYGYTF
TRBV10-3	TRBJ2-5	CAISVGGETQYF
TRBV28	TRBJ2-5	CASSLTGVGEETQYF
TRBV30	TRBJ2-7	CAWSVGSEDREFF
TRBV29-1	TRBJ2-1	CSVEDRWGNEQFF
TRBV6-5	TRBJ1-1	CASSYRGQDTEAFF
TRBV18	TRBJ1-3	CASTGSMSSGNTIYF
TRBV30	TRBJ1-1	CAWNLQPNTEAFF
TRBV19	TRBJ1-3	CASGWKGAGNTIYF
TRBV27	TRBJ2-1	CASSGGGTTANEQFF
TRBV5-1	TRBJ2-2	CASSLAAPVTGELFF
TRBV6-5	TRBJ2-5	CASSSLSGAGQETQYF
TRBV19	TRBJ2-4	CASSIDRTNIQYF
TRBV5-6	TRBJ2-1	CASSAGDEQFF